This entry describes one T cell receptor (beta chain). What it binds is unknown. These data belong to a study of shared clonotypes between healthy human individuals. Overall study findings and caveats: Enrolling few donors narrowed the genetic and exposure-history diversity that was represented. Some clonotypes were shared by all four sorted-subset donors, while others were not shared. The non-shared ones had lower generation probabilities than the shared ones.

Genomic DNA of every subset was divided equally among multiple immunoSEQ plates. When replicate PCRs were run on sorted subsets, they used 200 ng DNA, tens of thousands of T cell genomes. TCRdb's table, derived via immunoSEQ multiplex PCR, lists solely in-frame clones and lacks some. The sample includes around 1.5 million clones, about 98% of them seen just once. Trimming shortened V by 5 bases and J by 1 base, and 11 bases separated the two germline ends. The germline CDR1 and CDR2 sequences are SGHVS and FQNEAQ. The CDR3 extends over 14 amino acids. V is TRBV7-8 and J is TRBJ1-1; D unresolved. This sequence originates from a man aged 25-40 years in good health. The sequencing sample was made of naive CD4+ T cells sorted from blood. Subset given: CD45RA+ positively selected. The CDR3 loop reads CASSLPNQNTEAFF. The CDR3 coding sequence is TGTGCCAGCAGCCTACCGAACCAGAACACTGAAGCTTTCTTT.